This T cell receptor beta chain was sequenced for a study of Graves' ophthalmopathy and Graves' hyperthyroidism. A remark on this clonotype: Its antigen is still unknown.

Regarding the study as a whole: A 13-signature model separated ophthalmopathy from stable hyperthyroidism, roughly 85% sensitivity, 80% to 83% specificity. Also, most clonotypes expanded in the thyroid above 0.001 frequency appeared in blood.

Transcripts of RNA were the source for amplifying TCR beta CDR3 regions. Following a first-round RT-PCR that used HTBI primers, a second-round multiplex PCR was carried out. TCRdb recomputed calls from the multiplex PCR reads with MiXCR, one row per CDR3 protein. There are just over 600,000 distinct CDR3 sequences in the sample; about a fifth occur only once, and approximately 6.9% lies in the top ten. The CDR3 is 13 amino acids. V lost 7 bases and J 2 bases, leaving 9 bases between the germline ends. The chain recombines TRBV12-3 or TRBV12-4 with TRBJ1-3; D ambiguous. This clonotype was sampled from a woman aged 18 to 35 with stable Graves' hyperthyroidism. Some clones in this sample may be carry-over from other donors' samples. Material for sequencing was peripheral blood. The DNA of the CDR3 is TGTGCCAGCAACCTCAACGCTGGAAACACCATATATTTT. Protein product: CASNLNAGNTIYF.